The rows below give T cell receptor beta chains drawn from one sample of a study of cytomegalovirus exposure and HLA in healthy donors. This table comes from immunoSEQ multiplex PCR, and its TCRdb copy is limited to in-frame clones, with some not included. The table lists 95,000 to 150,000 clones. The sample was PBMCs. These receptors were collected from a man between 18 and 29 years old in good health and CMV-seronegative. Each CDR3 is given with its conserved first and last residue. The order of the fields is J gene, V gene, D gene, CDR3 DNA, CDR3 protein. D genes are given only for firm matches.

TRBJ2-1,TRBV5-1,.,TGCGCCAGCAGCCCTCAGGTCTACAATGAGCAGTTCTTC,CASSPQVYNEQFF
TRBJ2-3,TRBV29-1,TRBD1,TGCAGCGTTGCCGTTGTTTTTTCAGGGGGCGGCACAGATACGCAGTATTTT,CSVAVVFSGGGTDTQYF
TRBJ2-3,TRBV6-5,TRBD2,TGTGCCAGCAGTTCCAGGACTAGCGGGCGGGTCGATACGCAGTATTTT,CASSSRTSGRVDTQYF
TRBJ1-6,TRBV5-1,TRBD1,TGCGCCAGCAGACAGACCGGGACAGGCCGTACCCTCCACTTT,CASRQTGTGRTLHF
TRBJ2-3,TRBV6-5,.,TGTGCCAGCAGTTACTTCGCAGGTAGCGCAGATACGCAGTATTTT,CASSYFAGSADTQYF
TRBJ2-1,TRBV18,TRBD1,TGTGCCAGCTCACCCAAAGGACAGGGCGTGGGGGAGCAGTTCTTC,CASSPKGQGVGEQFF
TRBJ1-1,TRBV9,.,TGTGCCAGCAGCGTAGCAGGGAATACTGAAGCTTTCTTT,CASSVAGNTEAFF
TRBJ1-5,TRBV19,.,TGTGCCAGTAGTACCCGGGACTTCAATCAGCCCCAGCATTTT,CASSTRDFNQPQHF
TRBJ1-1,TRBV4-1,.,TGCGCCAGCAGCCTTGGGCAACAGGTAAGACGGACTGAAGCTTTCTTT,CASSLGQQVRRTEAFF
TRBJ2-1,TRBV29-1,.,TGCAGCGTTGAGTCGCGGTACAATGAGCAGTTCTTC,CSVESRYNEQFF
TRBJ2-7,TRBV7-9,TRBD2,TGTGCCAGCAGCTTAGGCCTTGGCGGGAGCAGGTCCTACGAGCAGTACTTC,CASSLGLGGSRSYEQYF
TRBJ2-2,TRBV4-2,TRBD2,TGTGCCAGCAGCTCCCTAGGGGAGGGGATGAACACCGGGGAGCTGTTTTTT,CASSSLGEGMNTGELFF
TRBJ2-2,TRBV7-2,.,TGTGCCAGCAGCGACAGGAACACCGGGGAGCTGTTTTTT,CASSDRNTGELFF
TRBJ1-5,TRBV19,.,TGTGCCAGCTATAGGGACGGGAGTTATAGCAATCAGCCCCAGCATTTT,CASYRDGSYSNQPQHF
TRBJ1-1,TRBV5-1,TRBD1,TGCGCCAGCAGCTTGGTGGCAGGGGGCGCGGTTGAAGCTTTCTTT,CASSLVAGGAVEAFF
TRBJ2-7,TRBV19,TRBD2,TGTGCCAGTAGTACCCCACTAGCGGGAGGGCCTTCGGCCTACGAGCAGTACTTC,CASSTPLAGGPSAYEQYF
TRBJ2-5,TRBV27,.,TGTGCCAGCAGTTTAGAAGCGTGGGACTACCAAGAGACCCAGTACTTC,CASSLEAWDYQETQYF
TRBJ1-5,TRBV6-1,.,TGTGCCAGCAGTGAAATAGGGGGTCAGCCCCAGCATTTT,CASSEIGGQPQHF
TRBJ1-5,TRBV7-2,.,TGTGCCAGCAGCTTACGTACGGGGGAGCCCCAGCATTTT,CASSLRTGEPQHF
TRBJ2-5,TRBV29-1,.,TGCAGCGTTAGGAGGATGGGGGAGACCCAGTACTTC,CSVRRMGETQYF
TRBJ1-1,TRBV7-2,.,TGTGCCAGCAGCTTAGATAGGGGGACTGAAGCTTTCTTT,CASSLDRGTEAFF
TRBJ1-2,TRBV4-1,TRBD1,TGCGCCAGCAGCCAAGGAGTTTTAGGGACAGGAGCGAGACTCGATGGCTACACCTTC,CASSQGVLGTGARLDGYTF
TRBJ1-2,TRBV18,.,TGTGCCAGCTCACCGACCCGGGACAATAACTATGGCTACACCTTC,CASSPTRDNNYGYTF
TRBJ2-2,TRBV20-1,.,TGCAGTGCTAGAGCTTTAGGGGAGCTGTTTTTT,CSARALGELFF
TRBJ2-3,TRBV18,TRBD2,TGTGCCAGCTCACGGCTTACTAGCGGTGGGACAGATACGCAGTATTTT,CASSRLTSGGTDTQYF
TRBJ2-5,TRBV2,TRBD1,TGTGCCAGCAGTGATTTCCGACAGGGTCTGGGGGAGACCCAGTACTTC,CASSDFRQGLGETQYF
TRBJ2-7,TRBV5-1,.,TGCGCCAGCAGCTTACGGGACTCCTACGAGCAGTACTTC,CASSLRDSYEQYF
TRBJ1-2,TRBV28,TRBD1,TGTGCCAGCAGTTTAGGGGGACAGACATATGGCTACACCTTC,CASSLGGQTYGYTF
TRBJ2-7,TRBV4-2,.,TGTGCCAGCAGCCAAGATCGGGGGTTCTACGAGCAGTACTTC,CASSQDRGFYEQYF
TRBJ1-5,TRBV9,TRBD1,TGTGCCAGCAGCGTAGGGACAGGGAAGGAGCCCCAGCATTTT,CASSVGTGKEPQHF
TRBJ2-7,TRBV20-1,.,TGCAGTGCTATCGACTACGAGCAGTACTTC,CSAIDYEQYF
TRBJ1-3,TRBV30,.,TGTGCCTGGAGTCAGGACAGTTTCTCTGGAAACACCATATATTTT,CAWSQDSFSGNTIYF
TRBJ1-4,TRBV5-4,.,TGTGCCAGCAGCTTGGGCCAGGGTGTTGGAAAACTGTTTTTT,CASSLGQGVGKLFF
TRBJ1-5,TRBV2,.,TGTGCCAGCAAGGGGACGACGGGGGTTAGCAATCAGCCCCAGCATTTT,CASKGTTGVSNQPQHF
TRBJ2-7,TRBV15,.,TGTGCCACCAGCAGAGAGGGGTTGGGGCAGGTCTACGAGCAGTACTTC,CATSREGLGQVYEQYF
TRBJ2-1,TRBV6-5,TRBD1,TGTGCCAGCAGGGACAGGCTTTTTCGCAATGAGCAGTTCTTC,CASRDRLFRNEQFF
TRBJ1-4,TRBV5-1,TRBD1,TGCGCCAGCAGCTTGAGGGGGACAGACTCTGAAAAACTGTTTTTT,CASSLRGTDSEKLFF
TRBJ2-2,TRBV19,TRBD1,TGTGCCACTAGACAGGGGCGGGACACCGGGGAGCTGTTTTTT,CATRQGRDTGELFF
TRBJ1-5,TRBV6-1,TRBD1,TGTGCCAGCAGTGTCCCCAGGGGGGAAAGCAATCAGCCCCAGCATTTT,CASSVPRGESNQPQHF
TRBJ1-1,TRBV7-9,TRBD1,TGTGCCAGCAGCAGACAGGGGTTCGTTGAAGCTTTCTTT,CASSRQGFVEAFF